This T cell receptor (beta chain) was captured in a study of low-dose radiotherapy and immunotherapy resistance in tumors. Overall study context: While receiving nivolumab 240 mg every two weeks, patients also received ipilimumab 1 mg/kg every six weeks, both intravenously.

As to time point: after trial treatment. Treatment given: LDRT plus nivolumab, ipilimumab, low-dose cyclophosphamide and aspirin (RACIN trial). Advanced solid tumors without tumor-infiltrating lymphocytes were required for inclusion. The length of the CDR3 is 17 residues. Trimming took 0 bases from V and 1 from J, leaving 15 bases between them. From germline, CDR1 is DFQATT and CDR2 SNEGSKA (reference sequence). Both TCRalpha and TCRbeta chains were reverse transcribed with V-gene-specific primers. It was with a constant-region primer and a V-primer adapter that TCRs were amplified over around 20 PCR cycles. TCRdb ran MiXCR on the reads and lists one entry per CDR3 protein. The table records roughly 30,000 distinct CDR3 sequences, approximately 54% of them present only once.

This chain links TRBV20-1 with TRBJ2-2; the D is unclear. The specimen was PBMCs, collected after low-dose radiotherapy plus immunotherapy. This clonotype was sampled from a male donor with gallbladder cancer. The CDR3 here is CSARDNIGGRNTGELFF. CDR3 DNA sequence: TGCAGTGCTAGAGATAATATCGGTGGCAGGAACACCGGGGAGCTGTTTTTT.